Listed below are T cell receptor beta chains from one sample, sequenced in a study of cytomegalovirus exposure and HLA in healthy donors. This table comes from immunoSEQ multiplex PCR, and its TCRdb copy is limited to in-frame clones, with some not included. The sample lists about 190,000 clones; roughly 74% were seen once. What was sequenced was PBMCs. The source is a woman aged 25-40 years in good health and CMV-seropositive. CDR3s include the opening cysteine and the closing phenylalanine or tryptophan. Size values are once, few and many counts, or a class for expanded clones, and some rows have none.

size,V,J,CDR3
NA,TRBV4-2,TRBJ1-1,CASGLRGREAFF
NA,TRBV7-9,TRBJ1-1,CASSFDRGNTEAFF
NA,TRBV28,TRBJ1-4,CASSAGGELREKLFF
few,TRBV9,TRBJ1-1,CASSESTHGGEAFF
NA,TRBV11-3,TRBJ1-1,CASSAAGNTEAFF
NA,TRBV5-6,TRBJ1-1,CASSTDGPEAFF
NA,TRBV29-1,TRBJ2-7,CSVEVPGAGEQYF
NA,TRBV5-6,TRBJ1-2,CASSLRLGQGLYGYTF
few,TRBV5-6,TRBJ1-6,CASSSGGRSPLHF
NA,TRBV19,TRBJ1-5,CASSRAAEGPQHF
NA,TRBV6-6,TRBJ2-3,CASSWTSGRVDTQYF
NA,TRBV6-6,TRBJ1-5,CASRLTGGSTNQPQHF
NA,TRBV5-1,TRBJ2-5,CASSLNIGQETQYF
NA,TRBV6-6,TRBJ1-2,CASSKTGDGYTF
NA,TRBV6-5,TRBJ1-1,CASGSSGTEAFF
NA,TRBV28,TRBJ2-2,CASSPGLASNTGELFF
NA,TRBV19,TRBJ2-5,CASSTGQRETQYF
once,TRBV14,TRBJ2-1,CASSQVRPEYNEQFF
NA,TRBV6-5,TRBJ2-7,CASSYSGAREQYF
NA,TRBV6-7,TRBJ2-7,CASSYSGSSYEQYF
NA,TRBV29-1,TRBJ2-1,CSVRRTNNNEQFF
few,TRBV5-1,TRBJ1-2,CASSLESGSGYGYTF
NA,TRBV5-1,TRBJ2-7,CASSRVRGRERSYEQYF
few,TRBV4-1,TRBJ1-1,CASSSRGNTEAFF
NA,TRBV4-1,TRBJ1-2,CASSQRSPVTGSYGYTF
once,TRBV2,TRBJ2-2,CASSKLAAGGTGELFF
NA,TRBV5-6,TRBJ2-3,CASSPGLGLDTQYF
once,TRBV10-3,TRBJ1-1,CAAGDGEAFF
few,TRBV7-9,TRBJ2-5,CASLRLGGETQYF
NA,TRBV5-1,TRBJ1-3,CASSLALQGVRNTIYF
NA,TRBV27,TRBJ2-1,CASSPRTGVYNEQFF
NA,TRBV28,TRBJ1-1,CASSWRLAAFF
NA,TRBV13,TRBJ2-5,CASSFRQAQETQYF
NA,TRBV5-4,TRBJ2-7,CASSLREGVEQYF
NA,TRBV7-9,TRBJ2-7,CASWATGNPYEQYF
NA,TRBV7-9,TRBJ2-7,CASSLVAGAAYEQYF
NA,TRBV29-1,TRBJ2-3,CSVGLFDRPSSTQYF
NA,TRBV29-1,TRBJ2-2,CSVVFPIRAGELFF
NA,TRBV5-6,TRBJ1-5,CASSRDRRSYSNQPQHF
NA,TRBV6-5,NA,CASSYSIYRGPYEQYF
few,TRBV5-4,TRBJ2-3,CASSLIAGRTDTQYF
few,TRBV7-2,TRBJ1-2,CASSLRAKDNNYGYTF
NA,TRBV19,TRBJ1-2,CASTGGGLYGGYTF
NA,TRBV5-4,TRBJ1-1,CASSLTGVDTEAFF
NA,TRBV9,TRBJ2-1,CASSSPVGPGEYNEQFF
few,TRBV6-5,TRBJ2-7,CASKIYRSYEQYF
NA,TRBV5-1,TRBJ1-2,CASSLVSTTRPSNYGYTF
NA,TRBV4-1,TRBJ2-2,CASSQDVEFGGTGELFF
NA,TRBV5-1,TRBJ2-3,CASSLEPSSSADTQYF
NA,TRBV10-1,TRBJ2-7,CASSEILGHGGNEQYF
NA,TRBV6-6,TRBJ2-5,CASSYLEVPLEQYF
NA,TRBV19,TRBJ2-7,CASSISGGALYEQYF
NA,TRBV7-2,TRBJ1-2,CASSLAGAGYTF
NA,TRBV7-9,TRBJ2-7,CSSSSPLAGAYEQYF
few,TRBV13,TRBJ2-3,CASSLLPGTSTDTQYF
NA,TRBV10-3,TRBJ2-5,CAISERLAGDETQYF
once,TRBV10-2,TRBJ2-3,CASSVRLDTQYF